The 18 T cell receptor beta chains presented below share a single source sample, sequenced in a study of T-cell memory formation after mild COVID-19. TCRdb itself ran the 5' RACE reads through MiXCR, one entry per CDR3 protein. The sample contains more than 100,000 distinct CDR3 sequences, 15% to 20% of which appear only once. The sequencing input was PBMCs or a T cell subset sorted from them (not recorded which). These receptors all stem from a man aged 18 to 30 who had mild COVID-19 (a few samples of this study predate the infection). Cell type and time point are not known.

A note on this clonotype: A junction boundary mismatches the germline segment, possibly from a read error. The chain uses TRBV11-2 and TRBJ2-3; D is undetermined. CDR1 SGHAT and CDR2 FQNNGV come from the germline V gene. The CDR3 spans 12 residues. CDR3 amino acids: CASSRNRDTEYF. CDR3 bases: TGTGCCAGCAGCCGCAATAGGGATACGGAGTATTTT.

CDR3 in DNA: TGCAGTGCTAGGCCCGGGGTTAATTCACCCCTCCACTTT. This codes for CSARPGVNSPLHF. This chain joins TRBV20-1 and TRBJ1-6, with D unresolved. The V gene's germline CDR1 is DFQATT and CDR2 SNEGSKA (reference sequence). The CDR3 runs to 13 residues. Trimming took off 3 bases at V and 6 bases at J, with 9 bases between the two ends.

This clonotype was counted a single time. The CDR3 sequence is CASSSGQDYTEAFF. DNA of the CDR3: TGTGCCAGCAGTTCAGGACAGGACTACACTGAAGCTTTCTTT. The V call is TRBV6-5, the J call TRBJ1-1, with 7 bases that match TRBD1. V shed 4 bases, J shed 3 bases, and the junction held 5 bases outside the gene matches. CDR1 and CDR2 (germline): MNHEY, SVGAGI. CDR3 size: 14 residues.

There are a few counts of this clonotype. The V gene is TRBV7-6, the J gene TRBJ1-4, with D unclear. Germline CDR1 and CDR2: SGHVS and FNYEAQ. The CDR3 has 16 amino acids. V was clipped by 5 bases and J by 6 bases, with 19 bases between them. CDR3 in DNA: TGTGCCAGCAGCCCTATACCGGGCCCGGCGGATGAAAAACTGTTTTTT. Protein product: CASSPIPGPADEKLFF.

This clonotype was seen ten or more times. The V call is TRBV4-1, the J call TRBJ2-2; tentatively, D is TRBD1 or TRBD2 (6 bases each). CDR3 size: 16 residues. The V gene's germline CDR1 is MGHRA and CDR2 YSYEKL. Trimming took off 6 bases at V and 2 bases at J, with 16 bases between the two ends. The CDR3 DNA reads TGCGCCAGCAGGAGTTATGGGGGGCTCAACACCGGGGAGCTGTTTTTT. It codes for CASRSYGGLNTGELFF.

The rearrangement joins TRBV18 to TRBJ1-6, with D possibly matching TRBD1 (5 bases). This CDR3 contains 15 residues. Per germline, CDR1 KGHSH and CDR2 LQKENI. V lost 2 bases to trimming and J lost 6 bases, with 11 bases between them. CDR3 protein: CASSPSQGINSPLHF. In DNA, the CDR3 is TGTGCCAGCTCACCATCCCAGGGAATTAATTCACCCCTCCACTTT.

This clonotype was counted between two and nine times. The chain links TRBV12-3 or TRBV12-4 to TRBJ1-2, with a possible D match to TRBD1 (5 bases). The CDR3 runs 14 residues. V was shortened by 2 bases and J by 4 bases, with 11 bases between the two germline ends. CDR3 in DNA: TGTGCCAGCAGTTTATTGTCAGGGCCCTATGGCTACACCTTC. Protein: CASSLLSGPYGYTF.

This clonotype appeared a few times. The chain has TRBV5-4 and TRBJ2-6; 10 nucleotides agree with TRBD1. The CDR3 length is 19 residues. Germline V gene lookup returns CDR1 SGHNT and CDR2 YYREEE (reference sequence). The J segment lost 0 bases and the V segment lost 4 bases, leaving 10 bases of the junction unmatched. The chain's CDR3 is CASSLGGTGVTSGANVLTF. The CDR3, as DNA: TGTGCCAGCAGCCTAGGAGGGACAGGGGTTACCTCTGGGGCCAACGTCCTGACTTTC.

This chain links TRBV11-3 with TRBJ2-1; 10 nucleotides align to TRBD2. The CDR3 contains 15 residues. After removal of 2 bases from V and 2 bases from J, the junction contained 0 bases not matched to a gene. Germline CDR1 reads SGHNT; CDR2 reads YENEEA. DNA of the CDR3: TGTGCCAGCAGCTTAACTAGCGGGGCCTACAATGAGCAGTTCTTC. Its translation: CASSLTSGAYNEQFF. Full variable domain (rest looked up from reference TRBV11-3 and TRBJ2-1): EAGVVQSPRYKIIEKKQPVAFWCNPISGHNTLYWYLQNLGQGPELLIRYENEEAVDDSQLPKDRFSAERLKGVDSTLKIQPAELGDSAVYLCASSLTSGAYNEQFFGPGTRLTVL.

This clonotype was counted only a few times. This chain links TRBV25-1 with TRBJ2-7; D possibly matches TRBD1 or TRBD2 (5 bases each). The V and J ends lost 3 bases and 1 base respectively, with 13 bases between them. CDR3 length equals 15 residues. The germline V gene has CDR1 MGHDK and CDR2 SYGVNS. The CDR3 is CASSDDSGRSYEQYF. CDR3 DNA: TGTGCCAGCAGTGACGACTCAGGGAGATCCTACGAGCAGTACTTC.

In its sample, this clonotype was seen a few times. The chain has TRBV6-2 or TRBV6-3 and TRBJ2-1; D perhaps matches TRBD2 (5 bases). Trimming removed 2 bases at V and 0 bases at J, with 8 bases between. The CDR3 loop spans 15 amino acids. Germline V CDR1 and CDR2: MNHEY, SVGEGT. CDR3 in amino acids: CASSYLDFSYNEQFF. The CDR3 DNA is TGTGCCAGCAGTTACCTGGACTTCTCCTACAATGAGCAGTTCTTC.

The chain links TRBV7-8 to TRBJ2-5; 8 positions agree with TRBD1. From germline, CDR1 is SGHVS and CDR2 FQNEAQ. CDR3 length: 15 residues. With V trimmed by 1 base and J by 2 bases, 3 bases remained unmatched. The CDR3, as DNA: TGTGCCAGCAGCTTAGGGACAGGGCGTCAAGAGACCCAGTACTTC. Translated, it gives CASSLGTGRQETQYF.

The rearrangement joins TRBV20-1 to TRBJ1-1; the match to TRBD1 covers 9 bases. Germline CDR1 is DFQATT and CDR2 is SNEGSKA (reference sequence). V gave up 5 bases and J gave up 5 bases; unmatched junction bases: 9. The CDR3 runs to 14 residues. In nucleotides, the CDR3 is TGCAGTGCTCTTTCACAGGGGGCCGGGACTGAAGCTTTCTTT. Residues: CSALSQGAGTEAFF.

This clonotype was seen a handful of times. The chain carries TRBV4-1 and TRBJ1-1, with 9 positions matching TRBD1. Trimming took 4 bases from V and 8 from J; bases not matched to a gene: 5. From germline, CDR1 is MGHRA and CDR2 YSYEKL. The CDR3 loop spans 13 amino acids. DNA for the CDR3: TGCGCCAGCAGCCTCCGACAGGGGGAAGAAGCTTTCTTT. It translates to CASSLRQGEEAFF.

V is TRBV20-1 and J is TRBJ1-1, with a tentative D call TRBD1 (5 bases). From germline, CDR1 is DFQATT and CDR2 SNEGSKA (reference sequence). Trimming took off 1 base at V and 2 bases at J, with 17 bases between the two ends. This CDR3 is 16 amino acids long. CDR3 sequence reads: CSARGGHPVLNTEAFF. CDR3 coding DNA: TGCAGTGCTAGAGGGGGCCATCCGGTCCTAAACACTGAAGCTTTCTTT.

The V call is TRBV19, the J call TRBJ1-1, with D unclear. Looked up from germline, CDR1 is LNHDA and CDR2 is SQIVND (reference sequence). Trimming shortened V by 7 bases and J by 2 bases, and 11 bases separated the two germline ends. This CDR3 comprises 13 residues. The CDR3 reads CASNGQFNTEAFF. In DNA, the CDR3 is TGTGCCAGTAATGGGCAGTTTAACACTGAAGCTTTCTTT.

In this sample, this clonotype turned up many times. The chain recombines TRBV5-6 with TRBJ2-1, with a possible D match to TRBD2 (6 bases). The CDR3 extends over 15 amino acids. The V end was cut by 4 bases, the J end by 9 bases, with 20 bases between. Germline V CDR1 and CDR2: SGHDT, YYEEEE. CDR3 in DNA: TGTGCCAGCAGCCCCGGTTGGAGGGGAATCGGTGAGCAGTTCTTC. Its translation is CASSPGWRGIGEQFF.

In its sample, this clonotype was seen a few times. The chain couples TRBV4-2 to TRBJ1-1, with D unclear. V was shortened by 1 base and J by 2 bases, with 11 bases between the two germline ends. This CDR3 comprises 15 residues. The germline CDR1 and CDR2 sequences are LGHNA and YNFKEQ. The CDR3 region has the DNA TGTGCCAGCAGCCAAGCTCTAGCGAGAAACACTGAAGCTTTCTTT. It codes for CASSQALARNTEAFF.